A selection of T cell receptor beta chains follows, all from one sample in a study of human T cells and chemical hapten exposure. A single record per CDR3 protein comes from TCRdb applying MiXCR to the RACE reads. Here the sample spans some 36,000 distinct CDR3 sequences, about 9.4% being singletons. Sequenced material: whole blood, taken in connection with sensitization to the hapten diphenylcyclopropenone (DPC). These receptor sequences come from a man aged 45-65 years with alopecia areata. Some clones in this sample may be carry-over from other donors' samples. The conserved cysteine and the conserved F or W are not part of the CDR3 here. The D gene is left open where the match is weak.

-	TRBV20-1	TRBJ2-3	SASSQRGADTQY
-	TRBV5-4	TRBJ2-7	ASSLDPAAYEQY
TRBD2	TRBV29-1	TRBJ2-5	SVGGGETQY
-	TRBV7-8	TRBJ2-7	ASSFDSCGEQY
TRBD2	TRBV29-1	TRBJ2-7	SVLAGGSSYEQY
TRBD1	TRBV25-1	TRBJ2-1	ASSTAGGGLYNEQF
-	TRBV5-1	TRBJ2-1	ASSLGGGGAYNEQF
-	TRBV11-2	TRBJ2-5	ASSNQETQY
TRBD1	TRBV7-9	TRBJ2-7	ASSQTGGNEQY
-	TRBV28	TRBJ2-5	ASTSTGLETQY
-	TRBV5-1	TRBJ2-7	ASRTENYEQY
-	TRBV11-3	TRBJ2-2	ASSLGTNTGELF
-	TRBV11-2	TRBJ2-7	ASSRLGAKEQY
TRBD1	TRBV6-2/TRBV6-3	TRBJ1-2	ASSPETGEDYGYT
-	TRBV10-2	TRBJ1-3	ASSEVGGGTIY
-	TRBV29-1	TRBJ2-3	SVEVWGPDTQY
TRBD1	TRBV2	TRBJ2-1	ASTGTGYDEQF
TRBD1	TRBV27	TRBJ1-5	ASRGQSGLPQH
TRBD2	TRBV29-1	TRBJ2-7	SVEEGTSGTAYEQY
-	TRBV4-1	TRBJ1-6	ASSRDGYNSPLH
-	TRBV7-9	TRBJ2-7	ATSGDSYEQY
-	TRBV15	TRBJ2-3	ATSSQQERPTDTQY
TRBD2	TRBV19	TRBJ2-1	ASIAAGLAGGPNEQF
-	TRBV6-5	TRBJ1-6	ASNRDGESSPLH
-	TRBV3-1	TRBJ2-3	ASSQVPDTQY
-	TRBV7-2	TRBJ2-5	ASSLDGSQTQY
TRBD2	TRBV9	TRBJ2-7	ASSIGTSGTYEQY
-	TRBV4-2	TRBJ2-1	ASSQEVEGTTYNEQF
-	TRBV7-5	TRBJ2-1	ISVPEDSRGPYNEQF
-	TRBV5-1	TRBJ2-3	ASSLLGSPDTQY
TRBD1	TRBV20-1	TRBJ1-6	SARVGTESSPLH
-	TRBV7-8	TRBJ2-7	ASSFGGNYEQY
TRBD2	TRBV5-1	TRBJ2-3	ASSIIPTSGSSGDTQY
-	TRBV12-3/TRBV12-4	TRBJ1-2	ASSLAATTASGYT
TRBD2	TRBV13	TRBJ2-1	ASSFTGGAWDEQF
TRBD1	TRBV7-2	TRBJ1-1	ASSLADRQNTEAF
-	TRBV5-1	TRBJ2-6	ASSFSGQGANVLT
TRBD1	TRBV28	TRBJ1-6	ASSQQGEWSPLH
-	TRBV2	TRBJ2-4	ASIKETRQNIQY
TRBD2	TRBV6-6	TRBJ2-3	ASSWTSRTSTDTQY
-	TRBV5-1	TRBJ2-5	ASSLVGQRKGQETQY
-	TRBV12-3/TRBV12-4	TRBJ2-2	ASSLRRGYTGELF